A selection of T cell receptor beta chains follows, all from one sample in a study of shared clonotypes between healthy human individuals. Sequencing used immunoSEQ multiplex PCR; TCRdb keeps in-frame clones, though not all of them. The table records around 600,000 clones, about 95% of them present only once. The sequenced sample consisted of naive CD8+ T cells sorted from blood. These receptors originate from a woman in her twenties or thirties in good health. CDR3s include the opening cysteine and the closing phenylalanine or tryptophan. A D gene is named only where the DNA matches it firmly. Clone size, where shown, is once, few, many, or a class for clones that have expanded.

j_call: TRBJ2-5
d_call: -
cdr3_length: 14
clone_size: -
v_call: TRBV4-2
cdr3_nt: TGTGCCAGCAGCCAAGACTCGTTCCAAGAGACCCAGTACTTC
cdr3_aa: CASSQDSFQETQYF

j_call: TRBJ1-1
d_call: -
cdr3_length: 13
clone_size: -
v_call: TRBV5-1
cdr3_nt: TGCGCCAGCAGTTATGGGGAGGGCACTGAAGCTTTCTTT
cdr3_aa: CASSYGEGTEAFF

j_call: TRBJ2-3
d_call: -
cdr3_length: 13
clone_size: -
v_call: TRBV5-4
cdr3_nt: TGTGCCAGCAGCTGGCCAGACGGGAGTACGCAGTATTTT
cdr3_aa: CASSWPDGSTQYF

j_call: TRBJ2-7
d_call: TRBD2
cdr3_length: 15
clone_size: -
v_call: TRBV5-1
cdr3_nt: TGCGCCAGCAGCAAGACTAGCGGGGGACCGTACGAGCAGTACTTC
cdr3_aa: CASSKTSGGPYEQYF

j_call: TRBJ2-7
d_call: TRBD2
cdr3_length: 14
clone_size: -
v_call: TRBV30
cdr3_nt: TGTGCCTGGAGAAGGACTAGCGGGACCTACGAGCAGTACTTC
cdr3_aa: CAWRRTSGTYEQYF

j_call: TRBJ2-1
d_call: -
cdr3_length: 11
clone_size: -
v_call: TRBV6-5
cdr3_nt: TGTGCCACGGGGTCGGGGTTTGAGCAGTTCTTC
cdr3_aa: CATGSGFEQFF

j_call: TRBJ2-7
d_call: -
cdr3_length: 17
clone_size: -
v_call: TRBV6-1
cdr3_nt: TGTGCCAGCAGTGAAATGGGGTTCTCGGCTAGTAAGTACGAGCAGTACTTC
cdr3_aa: CASSEMGFSASKYEQYF

j_call: TRBJ2-5
d_call: TRBD2
cdr3_length: 17
clone_size: -
v_call: TRBV19
cdr3_nt: TGTGCCAGTAGTTCCCAAGACGGACTAGCGGGAGTGGAGACCCAGTACTTC
cdr3_aa: CASSSQDGLAGVETQYF

j_call: TRBJ1-2
d_call: -
cdr3_length: 14
clone_size: -
v_call: TRBV6-1
cdr3_nt: TGTGCCAGCAGTTTGCAGGGGACTAACTATGGCTACACCTTC
cdr3_aa: CASSLQGTNYGYTF

j_call: TRBJ2-4
d_call: -
cdr3_length: 14
clone_size: once
v_call: TRBV7-8
cdr3_nt: TGTGCCAGCAGCACCCCACAGACAGAGAACATTCAGTACTTC
cdr3_aa: CASSTPQTENIQYF

j_call: TRBJ2-7
d_call: -
cdr3_length: 14
clone_size: -
v_call: TRBV9
cdr3_nt: TGTGCCAGCAGCGTAGAGGTCCGTAACTACGAGCAGTACTTC
cdr3_aa: CASSVEVRNYEQYF

j_call: TRBJ1-5
d_call: -
cdr3_length: 14
clone_size: -
v_call: TRBV28
cdr3_nt: TGTGCCAGCAGTTTATGGGGGTGGGGTCAGCCCCAGCATTTT
cdr3_aa: CASSLWGWGQPQHF

j_call: TRBJ2-3
d_call: TRBD1
cdr3_length: 18
clone_size: -
v_call: TRBV5-1
cdr3_nt: TGCGCCAGCAGCTCAATCGGGACAGGGGGCCTTCCCACAGATACGCAGTATTTT
cdr3_aa: CASSSIGTGGLPTDTQYF

j_call: TRBJ2-7
d_call: -
cdr3_length: 13
clone_size: -
v_call: TRBV28
cdr3_nt: TGTGCCAGCATTGGGGCTACCTCCTACGAGCAGTACTTC
cdr3_aa: CASIGATSYEQYF

j_call: TRBJ1-2
d_call: TRBD1
cdr3_length: 15
clone_size: -
v_call: TRBV10-1
cdr3_nt: TGCGCCAGCACCCCCTTGGACAGGGAGACTTGTGGCTACACCTTC
cdr3_aa: CASTPLDRETCGYTF

j_call: TRBJ2-7
d_call: -
cdr3_length: 17
clone_size: -
v_call: TRBV4-1
cdr3_nt: TGCGCCAGCAGCCAAGTAAGTCTAGGGACGGAAGCCTACGAGCAGTACTTC
cdr3_aa: CASSQVSLGTEAYEQYF

j_call: TRBJ2-4
d_call: TRBD1
cdr3_length: 16
clone_size: -
v_call: TRBV4-2
cdr3_nt: TGTGCCAGCAGCACTCGGGACAGGGGAGGCTTAAACATTCAGTACTTC
cdr3_aa: CASSTRDRGGLNIQYF

j_call: TRBJ1-2
d_call: TRBD1
cdr3_length: 14
clone_size: -
v_call: TRBV2
cdr3_nt: TGTGCCAGCAGGCCAGGGACAGACGATCGGGGCTACACCTTC
cdr3_aa: CASRPGTDDRGYTF

j_call: TRBJ1-2
d_call: -
cdr3_length: 14
clone_size: -
v_call: TRBV27
cdr3_nt: TGTGCCAGCAGTCCCCCGTCTTTTGCCTATGGCTACACCTTC
cdr3_aa: CASSPPSFAYGYTF

j_call: TRBJ2-7
d_call: TRBD2
cdr3_length: 16
clone_size: -
v_call: TRBV25-1
cdr3_nt: TGTGCCAGCAGTGTAAGGGAGGGCCCGACCTCCTACGAGCAGTACTTC
cdr3_aa: CASSVREGPTSYEQYF

j_call: TRBJ2-3
d_call: TRBD2
cdr3_length: 16
clone_size: -
v_call: TRBV15
cdr3_nt: TGTGCCACCAGCGTACTAGCGGGAGGGGGCACAGATACGCAGTATTTT
cdr3_aa: CATSVLAGGGTDTQYF

j_call: TRBJ2-2
d_call: TRBD2
cdr3_length: 15
clone_size: -
v_call: TRBV7-3
cdr3_nt: TGTGCCAGCAGCCCTACTAGCGGGGCTACCGGGGAGCTGTTTTTT
cdr3_aa: CASSPTSGATGELFF

j_call: TRBJ1-4
d_call: TRBD1
cdr3_length: 15
clone_size: -
v_call: TRBV6-1
cdr3_nt: TGTGCCAGCAGTGACCGGGACAGGATTAATGAAAAACTGTTTTTT
cdr3_aa: CASSDRDRINEKLFF

j_call: TRBJ2-7
d_call: -
cdr3_length: 11
clone_size: -
v_call: TRBV10-1
cdr3_nt: TGCGCCAGCAGTGAGTCGGGGGAGCAGTACTTC
cdr3_aa: CASSESGEQYF

j_call: TRBJ2-5
d_call: -
cdr3_length: 15
clone_size: -
v_call: TRBV21-1
cdr3_nt: TGTGCCAGCAGCAAAGCGGGATGGTGGCAAGAGACCCAGTACTTC
cdr3_aa: CASSKAGWWQETQYF

j_call: TRBJ1-5
d_call: -
cdr3_length: 13
clone_size: -
v_call: TRBV28
cdr3_nt: TGTGCCAGCAGTTCCATAGGGGGTCAGCCCCAGCATTTT
cdr3_aa: CASSSIGGQPQHF

j_call: TRBJ2-7
d_call: -
cdr3_length: 12
clone_size: -
v_call: TRBV27
cdr3_nt: TGTGCCAGCAACACAGGGGGGGACGAGCAGTACTTC
cdr3_aa: CASNTGGDEQYF

j_call: TRBJ2-7
d_call: -
cdr3_length: 13
clone_size: -
v_call: TRBV5-6
cdr3_nt: TGTGCCAGCAGCCTGGAGGCGGCCTACGAGCAGTACTTC
cdr3_aa: CASSLEAAYEQYF

j_call: TRBJ2-5
d_call: TRBD2
cdr3_length: 13
clone_size: -
v_call: TRBV6-4
cdr3_nt: TGTGCCATCTCCGCGGGAGGAGAAGAGACCCAGTACTTC
cdr3_aa: CAISAGGEETQYF

j_call: TRBJ2-3
d_call: -
cdr3_length: 16
clone_size: -
v_call: TRBV2
cdr3_nt: TGTGCCAGCAGTGAAGTTGGCTCGGAGAGCACAGATACGCAGTATTTT
cdr3_aa: CASSEVGSESTDTQYF

j_call: TRBJ2-1
d_call: -
cdr3_length: 15
clone_size: -
v_call: TRBV28
cdr3_nt: TGTGCCAGCAGTCTTCGTAGCGGAAACTACAATGAGCAGTTCTTC
cdr3_aa: CASSLRSGNYNEQFF

j_call: TRBJ2-2
d_call: -
cdr3_length: 16
clone_size: once
v_call: TRBV6-6
cdr3_nt: TGTGCCAGCAGTTACCGGGATAGCCTTAACACCGGGGAGCTGTTTTTT
cdr3_aa: CASSYRDSLNTGELFF

j_call: TRBJ1-2
d_call: -
cdr3_length: 15
clone_size: -
v_call: TRBV4-2
cdr3_nt: TGTGCCAGCAGCTTGAAAGGGGATAGGGACTATGGCTACACCTTC
cdr3_aa: CASSLKGDRDYGYTF

j_call: TRBJ2-7
d_call: -
cdr3_length: 15
clone_size: -
v_call: TRBV5-6
cdr3_nt: TGTGCCAGCAGCTTGGTTGAGGCGGAATATTACGAGCAGTACTTC
cdr3_aa: CASSLVEAEYYEQYF

j_call: TRBJ1-2
d_call: TRBD1
cdr3_length: 14
clone_size: -
v_call: TRBV30
cdr3_nt: TGTGCCTGGAGCCCTTCAGGACAGGGGGATGGCTACACCTTC
cdr3_aa: CAWSPSGQGDGYTF

j_call: TRBJ1-1
d_call: TRBD1
cdr3_length: 15
clone_size: once
v_call: TRBV10-3
cdr3_nt: TGTGCCATCAGTGGGCCGACAGGGCGCTCTCTTGAAGCTTTCTTT
cdr3_aa: CAISGPTGRSLEAFF

j_call: TRBJ1-2
d_call: -
cdr3_length: 13
clone_size: -
v_call: TRBV19
cdr3_nt: TGTGCCACCGAAACGGAGGGGGACTATGGCTACACCTTC
cdr3_aa: CATETEGDYGYTF

j_call: TRBJ1-2
d_call: -
cdr3_length: 13
clone_size: -
v_call: TRBV11-2
cdr3_nt: TGTGCCAGCAGCTTCAGGGGAGTGGATGGCTACACCTTC
cdr3_aa: CASSFRGVDGYTF

j_call: TRBJ1-1
d_call: -
cdr3_length: 16
clone_size: -
v_call: TRBV10-3
cdr3_nt: TGTGCCATCAGTGAGTCGAGGGGGTTAGGGGTCACTGAAGCTTTCTTT
cdr3_aa: CAISESRGLGVTEAFF

j_call: TRBJ2-7
d_call: -
cdr3_length: 13
clone_size: -
v_call: TRBV7-2
cdr3_nt: TGTGCCAGCAGCTTAGCGGCCGGGATCGAGCAGTACTTC
cdr3_aa: CASSLAAGIEQYF

j_call: TRBJ2-1
d_call: -
cdr3_length: 15
clone_size: once
v_call: TRBV4-1
cdr3_nt: TGCGCCAGCAGCTACCTTACCAGCCTCTACAATGAGCAGTTCTTC
cdr3_aa: CASSYLTSLYNEQFF

j_call: TRBJ2-7
d_call: TRBD2
cdr3_length: 17
clone_size: -
v_call: TRBV28
cdr3_nt: TGTGCCAGCAGTTTCCTGCTATGGCGGGAGGGTGGGTACGAGCAGTACTTC
cdr3_aa: CASSFLLWREGGYEQYF

j_call: TRBJ2-1
d_call: TRBD2
cdr3_length: 15
clone_size: -
v_call: TRBV11-2
cdr3_nt: TGTGCCAGCAGCCCCGAGACACTGGGGGGGAATGAGCAGTTCTTC
cdr3_aa: CASSPETLGGNEQFF

j_call: TRBJ2-3
d_call: -
cdr3_length: 15
clone_size: -
v_call: TRBV25-1
cdr3_nt: TGTGCCAGCAGTGAATTCGGCGGTGCTCTGGATACGCAGTATTTT
cdr3_aa: CASSEFGGALDTQYF

j_call: TRBJ2-5
d_call: TRBD2
cdr3_length: 14
clone_size: -
v_call: TRBV7-3
cdr3_nt: TGTGCCAGCAGCTCCGGGACTAGCAGTGAGACCCAGTACTTC
cdr3_aa: CASSSGTSSETQYF

j_call: TRBJ1-1
d_call: TRBD1
cdr3_length: 15
clone_size: -
v_call: TRBV9
cdr3_nt: TGTGCCAGCAGCGGTCCCGGGACAGGGGGGCCTGAAGCTTTCTTT
cdr3_aa: CASSGPGTGGPEAFF

j_call: TRBJ2-7
d_call: TRBD2
cdr3_length: 18
clone_size: -
v_call: TRBV27
cdr3_nt: TGTGCCAGCAGTTCCATTAGTTTAGGCCCCGCTCCCGGGACTAGGGCGTACTTC
cdr3_aa: CASSSISLGPAPGTRAYF

j_call: TRBJ2-5
d_call: -
cdr3_length: 11
clone_size: once
v_call: TRBV6-6
cdr3_nt: TGTGCCAGCAGCCCCGGCGAGACCCAGTACTTC
cdr3_aa: CASSPGETQYF